This record concerns one TCR beta chain sequence. With 60 Vbeta and 13 Jbeta primers, the PCR was carried out. Libraries were prepared by immunoSEQ multiplex PCR; TCRdb keeps only in-frame clonotypes and omits some of them. The repertoire holds about 210,000 clones, with 82% as singletons. The data belong to a study of cytomegalovirus exposure and HLA in healthy donors. After removal of 4 bases from V and 3 bases from J, the junction contained 5 bases not matched to a gene. Germline CDR1 SGHDT, CDR2 YYEEEE. This CDR3 contains 14 residues. Sequencing used PBMCs. The chain recombines TRBV5-6 with TRBJ2-7; 9 bases fit TRBD2. The clonotype originates from a man aged 35-49 years in good health and CMV-seropositive. CDR3 sequence reads: CASSPTSGYYEQYF. The CDR3 nucleotides read TGTGCCAGCAGCCCGACTAGCGGATACTACGAGCAGTACTTC.